Listed below are T cell receptor beta chains from one sample, sequenced in a study of T-cell reconstitution after alpha-beta-depleted transplantation in children. TCRdb passed the PCR reads through MiXCR, listing each CDR3 protein once. The sample has about 300,000 distinct CDR3 sequences; about 9.4% are singletons. The sequencing used PBMCs, collected before TCRalphabeta/CD19-depleted stem cell transplant. Receptor source: a boy under three years old with acute myeloid leukemia, due to receive a stem cell transplant. CDR3s include the opening cysteine and the closing phenylalanine or tryptophan. A D gene is named only where the DNA matches it firmly. The size of a clone is reported for some rows only, either as once, few or many, or as a class for expanded clones.

>TRBV29-1|TRBJ2-1|NA|many
TGCAGCGTGCCCGACAGGGAGGCCTACAATGAGCAGTTCTTC
CSVPDREAYNEQFF
>TRBV7-2|TRBJ2-5|NA|many
TGTGCCAGCAGCCGAATGAGGGGGGGGGCAGGAGAGACCCAGTACTTC
CASSRMRGGAGETQYF
>TRBV5-1|TRBJ2-5|NA|many
TGCGCCAGCCAAGCTCAGGGGGGAGAGACCCAGTACTTC
CASQAQGGETQYF
>TRBV5-5|TRBJ2-6|TRBD1|NA
TGTGCCAGCAGCGAGACCGGGACAGGGGACTCTGGGGCCAACGTCCTGACTTTC
CASSETGTGDSGANVLTF
>TRBV5-1|TRBJ2-2|TRBD1|many
TGCGCCAGCAGCTGGGACAGGGGGTACACCGGGGAGCTGTTTTTT
CASSWDRGYTGELFF
>TRBV20-1|TRBJ2-7|TRBD1|many
TGCAGTGCTAGAGGGGACAGCTCCTACGAGCAGTACTTC
CSARGDSSYEQYF
>TRBV6-2/TRBV6-3|TRBJ1-1|NA|many
TGTGCCAGCAGGACAGGAGCCCCTTATGGGGGTGAAGCTTTCTTT
CASRTGAPYGGEAFF
>TRBV7-9|TRBJ2-5|TRBD1|NA
TGTGCCAGCAGAGAACAGGGGAAAGAGACCCAGTACTTC
CASREQGKETQYF
>TRBV12-3/TRBV12-4|TRBJ2-2|NA|many
TGTGCCAGCAGTTTAAACCGGATGCCCGGGGAGCTGTTTTTT
CASSLNRMPGELFF
>TRBV11-2|TRBJ1-1|NA|many
TGTGCCAGCAGCTTTGGGGGATTGAACACTGAAGCTTTCTTT
CASSFGGLNTEAFF
>TRBV11-3|TRBJ2-5|NA|many
TGTGCCAGCAGCTTAGGGAACAGGGAACAAGAGACCCAGTACTTC
CASSLGNREQETQYF
>TRBV24-1|TRBJ2-3|NA|many
TGTGCCACCAGCGTGGGTTCAGGAGGCACAGATACGCAGTATTTT
CATSVGSGGTDTQYF
>TRBV10-3|TRBJ1-5|NA|many
TGTGCCATCAGTGAGGGGGGGAGGCAGCCCCAGCATTTT
CAISEGGRQPQHF
>TRBV7-9|TRBJ2-1|NA|many
TGTGCCAGCAGCTTAAGAGCAAGGGCAGGGGCCGGGCAGTTCTTC
CASSLRARAGAGQFF
>TRBV30|TRBJ2-7|NA|NA
TGTGCCTGGAGGAGGGACACCGTTTCCTACGAGCAGTACTTC
CAWRRDTVSYEQYF
>TRBV2|TRBJ2-1|TRBD2|many
TGTGCCAGCAAACGGAATAGCGGGGGGTCTCCCTACAATGAGCAGTTCTTC
CASKRNSGGSPYNEQFF
>TRBV4-2|TRBJ1-5|NA|NA
TGTGCCAGCAGCCAGGAGGGGGGATTGGGGGGGAAACAGCCCCAGCATTTT
CASSQEGGLGGKQPQHF
>TRBV10-3|TRBJ2-7|TRBD1|few
TGTGCCATAAGAACAGGGGGCAGGTACGAGCAGTACTTC
CAIRTGGRYEQYF
>TRBV27|TRBJ2-7|NA|many
TGTGCCAGCAGTTTCCCCCATGGCGAGCAGTACTTC
CASSFPHGEQYF
>TRBV5-6|TRBJ2-3|TRBD2|NA
TGTGCCAGCGAACGGGGCTCCTTACTAGCGAGAGGGCCCTCATCTAGCACAGATACGCAGTATTTT
CASERGSLLARGPSSSTDTQYF
>TRBV20-1|TRBJ2-7|TRBD1|many
TGCAGTGCGAAAGGACAGGGCTACGAGCAGTACTTC
CSAKGQGYEQYF
>TRBV18|TRBJ2-1|TRBD2|few
TGTGCCAGCTCACCAGAGGGAGCGGGGAGCTACAATGAGCAGTTCTTC
CASSPEGAGSYNEQFF
>TRBV5-5|TRBJ1-4|TRBD1|many
TGTGCCAGCAGCTTAAACAGGGGTGAGGGGAAACTGTTTTTT
CASSLNRGEGKLFF
>TRBV20-1|TRBJ2-7|NA|NA
TGCAGTGCTAGAGATCGGACGACAGGAACCAACGAGCAGTACTTC
CSARDRTTGTNEQYF
>TRBV28|TRBJ1-6|NA|few
TGTGCCAGCAGTTCTCGGCCAAATTCACCCCTCCACTTT
CASSSRPNSPLHF
>TRBV6-1|TRBJ2-5|NA|many
TGTGCCAGCGCCCGGTACCTCCAAGAGACCCAGTACTTC
CASARYLQETQYF
>TRBV3-1|TRBJ1-1|NA|medium-sized
TGTGCCAGCAGCCCGTGGGAGGGGGACACTGAAGCTTTCTTT
CASSPWEGDTEAFF
>TRBV3-1|TRBJ2-1|TRBD2|many
TGTGCCAGCAGCCAAGGGCCGACTAGCGGGCACGAGCAGTTCTTC
CASSQGPTSGHEQFF
>TRBV7-3|TRBJ2-1|TRBD1|few
TGTGCCAGCAGTCTTACAGGGGGAGTATACAATGAGCAGTTCTTC
CASSLTGGVYNEQFF
>TRBV27|TRBJ2-7|NA|many
TGTGCCAGCAGTTTAAAACGACAGCCTACCTGGGTCTACGAGCAGTACTTC
CASSLKRQPTWVYEQYF
>TRBV6-1|TRBJ2-7|TRBD2|many
TGTGCCAGCGGACTAGATTGGGGATCCTACGAGCAGTACTTC
CASGLDWGSYEQYF
>TRBV5-1|TRBJ1-2|NA|few
TGCGCCAGCAGCTCCGGGTCCTATGGCTACACCTTC
CASSSGSYGYTF
>TRBV20-1|TRBJ2-1|NA|NA
TGCAGTGCTAGTCCGGGCGGGGGCGTCTCCTACAATGAGCAGTTCTTC
CSASPGGGVSYNEQFF
>TRBV21-1|TRBJ2-5|NA|many
TGTGCCAGCAGCAAACCTTCACCGGGACTAAGACGAGAGACCCAGTACTTC
CASSKPSPGLRRETQYF
>TRBV7-2|TRBJ2-4|NA|many
TGTGCCAGCAGCCCCGGGCCTGAGGGCATTCAGTACTTC
CASSPGPEGIQYF
>TRBV2|TRBJ2-5|NA|NA
TGTGCCAGCAGTGAAAAGAGGGCTTGGGAGACCCAGTACTTC
CASSEKRAWETQYF
>TRBV6-5|TRBJ2-1|TRBD2|many
TGTGCCAGCAGTTACATCCTAGCGGGGGGGCCAAGAAATGAGCAGTTCTTC
CASSYILAGGPRNEQFF
>TRBV19|TRBJ2-5|NA|many
TGTGCCAGTATAGGACAGATCCAAGAGACCCAGTACTTC
CASIGQIQETQYF
>TRBV5-4|TRBJ2-5|NA|once
TGTGCCAGCAGCTTGGTCTCAGGAGAGACCCAGTACTTC
CASSLVSGETQYF